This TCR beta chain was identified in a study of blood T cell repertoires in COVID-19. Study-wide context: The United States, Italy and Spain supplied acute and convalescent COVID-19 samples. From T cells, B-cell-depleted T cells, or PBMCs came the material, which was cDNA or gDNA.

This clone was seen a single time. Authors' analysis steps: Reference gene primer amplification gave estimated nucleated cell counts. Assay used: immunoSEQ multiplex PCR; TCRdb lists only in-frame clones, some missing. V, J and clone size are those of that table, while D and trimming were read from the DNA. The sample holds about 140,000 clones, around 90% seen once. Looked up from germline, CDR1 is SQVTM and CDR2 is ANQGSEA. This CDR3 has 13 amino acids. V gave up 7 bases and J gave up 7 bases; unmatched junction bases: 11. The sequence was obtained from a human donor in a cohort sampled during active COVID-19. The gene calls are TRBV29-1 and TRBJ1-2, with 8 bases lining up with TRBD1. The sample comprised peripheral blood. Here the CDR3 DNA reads TGCAGCGCCCCGGCCCAGGGGGCGGGTGGCTACACCTTC. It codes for CSAPAQGAGGYTF.